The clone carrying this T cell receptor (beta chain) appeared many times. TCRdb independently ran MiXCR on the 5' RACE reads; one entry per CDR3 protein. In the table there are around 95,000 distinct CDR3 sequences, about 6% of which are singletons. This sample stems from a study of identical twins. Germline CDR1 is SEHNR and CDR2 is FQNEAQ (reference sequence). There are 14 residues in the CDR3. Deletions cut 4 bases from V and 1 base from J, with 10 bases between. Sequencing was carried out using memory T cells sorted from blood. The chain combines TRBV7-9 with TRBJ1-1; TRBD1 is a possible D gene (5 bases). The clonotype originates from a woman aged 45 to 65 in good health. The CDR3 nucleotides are TGTGCCAGCAGCTACTCGACAGAGAACACTGAAGCTTTCTTT. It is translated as CASSYSTENTEAFF.